The 16 T cell receptor beta chains given below trace back to one sample, sequenced in a study of OX40 agonist ivuxolimab in advanced cancers. Data came from immunoSEQ multiplex PCR; TCRdb stores just in-frame clones and leaves some out. The sample consists of around 41,000 clones, around 90% of them appearing once. Specimen: CD4+ or CD8+ T cells sorted from blood, collected in a trial of the OX40 agonist ivuxolimab. The receptors originated from an adult with an advanced solid tumor such as melanoma, head and neck, liver or kidney cancer.

The genes are TRBV5-5 and TRBJ1-5, with no clear D. The V end was cut by 0 bases, the J end by 0 bases, with 7 bases between. This CDR3 contains 15 residues. Germline lookup yields CDR1 SGHKS and CDR2 YYEKEE (reference sequence). The CDR3: CASSLGRGSNQPQHF. The CDR3 DNA reads TGTGCCAGCAGCTTGGGCCGGGGTAGCAATCAGCCCCAGCATTTT.

The chain couples TRBV7-9 to TRBJ1-1; possibly TRBD1 for D (5 bases). The germline gives CDR1 SEHNR, CDR2 FQNEAQ (reference sequence). Trimming pared 0 bases from V and 4 bases from J, leaving 12 bases between. The CDR3 consists of 15 residues. CDR3 in amino acids: CASSLASNRGTEAFF. The CDR3 DNA reads TGTGCCAGCAGCTTAGCCTCCAATAGGGGCACTGAAGCTTTCTTT.

V and J are TRBV15 and TRBJ1-2, with D tentatively TRBD1 (5 bases). This CDR3 has 17 residues. Per germline, CDR1 LNHNV and CDR2 YYDKDF (reference sequence). Trimming stripped 5 bases from V and 4 bases from J, with 23 bases between. Written as DNA, the CDR3 is TGTGCCACCAGCGGCGGGGGAAGGTGTGGAAAGATCTATGGCTACACCTTC. This translates into CATSGGGRCGKIYGYTF.

This clone was observed a few times. The chain couples TRBV4-1 to TRBJ1-1; D is unresolved. CDR1 MGHRA and CDR2 YSYEKL come from the germline V gene. The V and J ends lost 0 bases and 2 bases respectively, with 10 bases between them. There are 15 residues in the CDR3. The CDR3 loop is CASSQDGRKNTEAFF. CDR3 bases: TGCGCCAGCAGCCAAGATGGGAGGAAAAACACTGAAGCTTTCTTT.

The chain uses TRBV6-4 and TRBJ2-3, with TRBD2 identical over 7 bases. This CDR3 contains 15 residues. With 0 bases clipped from V and 5 bases from J, the junction kept 5 bases outside the gene matches. From germline, CDR1 is MRHNA and CDR2 SNTAGT. The CDR3, as DNA: TGTGCCAGCAGTGACTCGGGAGGGCCAGGAGATACGCAGTATTTT. Encoded protein: CASSDSGGPGDTQYF.

The chain couples TRBV6-5 to TRBJ1-5; weak D call: TRBD1 (5 bases). Germline V gives CDR1 MNHEY, CDR2 SVGAGI. This CDR3 region has 15 residues. V lost 5 bases to trimming and J lost 3 bases, with 14 bases between them. CDR3 amino acids: CASSPGTTANQPQHF. DNA for the CDR3: TGTGCCAGCAGTCCCGGGACCACGGCCAATCAGCCCCAGCATTTT.

The rearrangement joins TRBV6-6 to TRBJ1-1, with a weak D call TRBD1 (5 bases). This CDR3 has 14 amino acids. V shed 4 bases and J shed 1 base, with 10 bases lying between them. Germline V gives CDR1 MNHNY, CDR2 SVGAGI (reference sequence). The CDR3 sequence: CASSLTDTNTEAFF. In DNA form, the CDR3 reads TGTGCCAGCAGTTTGACAGATACGAACACTGAAGCTTTCTTT.

This clone has a single count. This sequence joins TRBV2 and TRBJ2-3; TRBD1 matches 9 bases. Germline CDR1 and CDR2: SNHLY and FYNNEI. The CDR3 runs 15 residues. The V and J ends lost 4 bases and 0 bases, in that order; junction bases with no gene match: 2. CDR3 residues: CASSAGTGSTDTQYF. Here the CDR3 DNA reads TGTGCCAGCAGTGCTGGGACAGGGAGCACAGATACGCAGTATTTT.

This rearrangement joins TRBV7-9 to TRBJ1-1, with D perhaps matching TRBD1 (5 bases). The germline V and J ends were trimmed by 8 bases and 5 bases, with 18 bases remaining between them. Germline V lookup: CDR1 SEHNR, CDR2 FQNEAQ (reference sequence). The CDR3 consists of 14 residues. The CDR3: CASFSSRDPTEAFF. In DNA form, the CDR3 reads TGTGCCAGCTTCTCTAGCCGGGACCCTACTGAAGCTTTCTTT.

The J gene is TRBJ2-7, the V gene TRBV5-6; 7 bases agree with TRBD1. The CDR3 sequence is 14 residues long. After removal of 4 bases from V and 6 bases from J, the junction contained 10 bases not matched to a gene. Germline CDR1 and CDR2: SGHDT and YYEEEE. The CDR3 spells CASSPGPTGSEQYF. Written as DNA, the CDR3 is TGTGCCAGCAGCCCCGGTCCGACAGGGTCCGAGCAGTACTTC.

The V gene is TRBV27, the J gene TRBJ2-5; the match to TRBD1 covers 8 bases. There are 14 residues in the CDR3. The ends lost 5 bases at V and 4 bases at J; junction bases unmatched: 6. Germline values: CDR1 MNHEY, CDR2 SMNVEV (reference sequence). The CDR3 loop is CASSPRTGRETQYF. The CDR3 DNA sequence: TGTGCCAGCAGTCCCCGGACAGGGAGAGAGACCCAGTACTTC.

This rearrangement joins TRBV29-1 to TRBJ2-7; the match to TRBD2 covers 10 bases. The V segment lost 2 bases and the J segment 4 bases; nucleotides outside the gene matches: 5. The germline V gene encodes CDR1 SQVTM and CDR2 ANQGSEA. The CDR3 loop spans 14 amino acids. In DNA form, the CDR3 reads TGCAGCGTTGAAATGGCTAGCGGGAGATACGAGCAGTACTTC. It codes for CSVEMASGRYEQYF.

The V and J genes are TRBV29-1 and TRBJ1-2, with D unresolved. There are 11 residues in the CDR3. Germline assignment: CDR1 SQVTM and CDR2 ANQGSEA. V was trimmed by 5 bases and J by 4 bases, leaving 8 bases between them. CDR3 DNA sequence: TGCAGCGTTCCTGACCTCTATGGCTACACCTTC. It codes for CSVPDLYGYTF.

The chain couples TRBV6-1 to TRBJ1-1, with D possibly TRBD1 on 6 matching bases. The germline V and J ends were trimmed by 2 bases and 5 bases, with 15 bases remaining between them. The CDR3 length is 15 residues. Germline CDR1 reads MNHNS; CDR2 reads SASEGT. CDR3 residues: CASSENRRRGTEAFF. In DNA, the CDR3 is TGTGCCAGCAGTGAAAACCGACGGAGGGGGACTGAAGCTTTCTTT.

The rearrangement links TRBV4-2 to TRBJ2-2, with D unresolved. This CDR3 spans 15 amino acids. Germline-derived CDR1 and CDR2 are LGHNA and YNFKEQ. Trimming took off 2 bases at V and 4 bases at J, with 11 bases between the two ends. The CDR3 loop is CASSQRIGGTGELFF. CDR3 DNA: TGTGCCAGCAGCCAAAGGATCGGCGGCACCGGGGAGCTGTTTTTT.

The chain couples TRBV29-1 to TRBJ1-1; 8 positions match TRBD1. The CDR3 is 11 amino acids. Germline assignment: CDR1 SQVTM and CDR2 ANQGSEA. V lost 6 bases, J lost 5 bases, and 2 bases stayed unmatched. The CDR3 DNA sequence: TGCAGCGTCACAGGGGGAACTGAAGCTTTCTTT. It is translated as CSVTGGTEAFF.